A selection of T cell receptor beta chains follows, all from one sample in a study of cytomegalovirus exposure and HLA in healthy donors. The protocol was immunoSEQ multiplex PCR, while the TCRdb copy is restricted to in-frame clones and leaves out a portion. The sample lists some 170,000 clones, around a tenth occurring once. The sample consisted of PBMCs. The receptors were gathered from a woman in her 30s in good health and CMV-seropositive. CDR3s include the opening cysteine and the closing phenylalanine or tryptophan. A D gene is named only where the DNA matches it firmly.

J gene: TRBJ1-4
D gene: TRBD1
V gene: TRBV5-4
CDR3 protein: CASSLDRQGGEKLFF

J gene: TRBJ1-3
D gene: NA
V gene: TRBV9
CDR3 protein: CASSLDDRYSGNTIYF

J gene: TRBJ1-2
D gene: NA
V gene: TRBV6-5
CDR3 protein: CASRLAGVDGYTF

J gene: TRBJ2-7
D gene: NA
V gene: TRBV6-1
CDR3 protein: CATTGGPIYEQYF

J gene: TRBJ2-3
D gene: TRBD1
V gene: TRBV12-5
CDR3 protein: CASGLPGQGHTDTQYF

J gene: TRBJ2-7
D gene: NA
V gene: TRBV6-1
CDR3 protein: CASTFAGSEQYF

J gene: TRBJ2-7
D gene: TRBD2
V gene: TRBV5-1
CDR3 protein: CASTPTSGYYEQYF

J gene: TRBJ2-1
D gene: NA
V gene: TRBV7-3
CDR3 protein: CASSLRATKTSSYNEQFF

J gene: TRBJ2-5
D gene: NA
V gene: TRBV19
CDR3 protein: CASSMARGAGTQYF

J gene: TRBJ2-5
D gene: NA
V gene: TRBV4-2
CDR3 protein: CASSHHSGTGETQYF

J gene: TRBJ1-4
D gene: NA
V gene: TRBV5-6
CDR3 protein: CASNVGLGQGRKLFF

J gene: TRBJ2-5
D gene: TRBD2
V gene: TRBV6-5
CDR3 protein: CASSYSSLAGGETQYF

J gene: TRBJ1-2
D gene: NA
V gene: TRBV29-1
CDR3 protein: CIVGGAGGYTF

J gene: TRBJ2-2
D gene: NA
V gene: TRBV7-2
CDR3 protein: CASSYFTGELFF

J gene: TRBJ1-2
D gene: TRBD1
V gene: TRBV9
CDR3 protein: CASSGGDRRRYGYTF

J gene: TRBJ1-2
D gene: TRBD1
V gene: TRBV11-2
CDR3 protein: CASSHLRQGGLGYTF

J gene: TRBJ1-2
D gene: NA
V gene: TRBV29-1
CDR3 protein: CSGLYRDVEGYTF

J gene: TRBJ1-1
D gene: NA
V gene: TRBV21-1
CDR3 protein: CASSKNGGRNTEAFF

J gene: TRBJ2-1
D gene: TRBD2
V gene: TRBV12-5
CDR3 protein: CASGLGTGGRPTNGEQFF

J gene: TRBJ2-7
D gene: NA
V gene: TRBV29-1
CDR3 protein: CSVSDRSSYEQYF

J gene: TRBJ2-3
D gene: NA
V gene: TRBV29-1
CDR3 protein: CTLRGGTTNTQYF

J gene: TRBJ2-1
D gene: TRBD2
V gene: TRBV5-1
CDR3 protein: CASSLVAGGTYNEQFF

J gene: TRBJ1-1
D gene: TRBD1
V gene: TRBV5-1
CDR3 protein: CASSGWGTVNTEAFF

J gene: TRBJ2-1
D gene: NA
V gene: TRBV27
CDR3 protein: CASSKRGNEQFF

J gene: TRBJ2-2
D gene: TRBD2
V gene: TRBV7-6
CDR3 protein: CASSLALAGPNTGELFF

J gene: TRBJ2-7
D gene: TRBD2
V gene: TRBV5-1
CDR3 protein: CASSLGTSGDYEQYF

J gene: TRBJ2-1
D gene: TRBD2
V gene: TRBV5-1
CDR3 protein: CASTPIGTSGGYNEQFF

J gene: TRBJ2-7
D gene: TRBD1
V gene: TRBV11-2
CDR3 protein: CASLPTGTGDYEQYF

J gene: TRBJ2-7
D gene: TRBD2
V gene: TRBV2
CDR3 protein: CASSQGLAGSYEQYF

J gene: TRBJ2-2
D gene: NA
V gene: TRBV30
CDR3 protein: CAWSLGYAGTGELFF

J gene: TRBJ2-1
D gene: TRBD2
V gene: TRBV5-1
CDR3 protein: CASSLVVAGAGYNEQFF

J gene: TRBJ1-3
D gene: TRBD1
V gene: TRBV15
CDR3 protein: CATSRTGGFTGNTIYF

J gene: TRBJ2-7
D gene: NA
V gene: TRBV7-9
CDR3 protein: CASSSRTLYEQYF

J gene: TRBJ2-7
D gene: NA
V gene: TRBV5-1
CDR3 protein: CASSLDWGTYEQYF

J gene: TRBJ2-5
D gene: TRBD2
V gene: TRBV9
CDR3 protein: CASNAGLAEETQYF

J gene: TRBJ2-5
D gene: TRBD2
V gene: TRBV9
CDR3 protein: CASSPGGQETQYF

J gene: TRBJ1-2
D gene: NA
V gene: TRBV19
CDR3 protein: CASNIRGGDVYGYTF

J gene: TRBJ2-7
D gene: TRBD2
V gene: TRBV5-1
CDR3 protein: CASSLGPSGKPLYEQYF

J gene: TRBJ2-7
D gene: TRBD1
V gene: TRBV6-5
CDR3 protein: CASSSMTGGSSYEQYF

J gene: TRBJ2-4
D gene: NA
V gene: TRBV6-5
CDR3 protein: CASSPDLSPAKTQYF

J gene: TRBJ2-7
D gene: TRBD2
V gene: TRBV11-2
CDR3 protein: CASSRGRVSQYF

J gene: TRBJ1-4
D gene: NA
V gene: TRBV11-3
CDR3 protein: CASSFYRQGPLRLFF

J gene: TRBJ1-2
D gene: TRBD1
V gene: TRBV30
CDR3 protein: CAWRGTGGGYTF

J gene: TRBJ2-5
D gene: TRBD1
V gene: TRBV9
CDR3 protein: CASSVDSGGQETQYF

J gene: TRBJ2-2
D gene: NA
V gene: TRBV5-1
CDR3 protein: CASSTTPVELFF

J gene: TRBJ2-1
D gene: TRBD2
V gene: TRBV29-1
CDR3 protein: CSVETTGTKTKNEQFF

J gene: TRBJ2-3
D gene: NA
V gene: TRBV5-1
CDR3 protein: CASSLVTRDTQYF

J gene: TRBJ2-1
D gene: NA
V gene: TRBV10-3
CDR3 protein: CAISEGGRGLGRMQFF

J gene: TRBJ2-7
D gene: NA
V gene: TRBV11-2
CDR3 protein: CASSLDHYEQYF

J gene: TRBJ2-7
D gene: TRBD1
V gene: TRBV5-1
CDR3 protein: CASSSTGSSYEQYF

J gene: TRBJ1-1
D gene: NA
V gene: TRBV6-5
CDR3 protein: CASSPGGSYTEAFF

J gene: TRBJ1-2
D gene: NA
V gene: TRBV5-4
CDR3 protein: CASSSRGTGGYTF

J gene: TRBJ1-2
D gene: TRBD1
V gene: TRBV5-8
CDR3 protein: CASSFYGQAPTF

J gene: TRBJ2-5
D gene: TRBD2
V gene: TRBV7-6
CDR3 protein: CASRLSSGSPETQYF

J gene: TRBJ1-5
D gene: NA
V gene: TRBV19
CDR3 protein: CASSMRGTKSQPQHF

J gene: TRBJ2-1
D gene: NA
V gene: TRBV9
CDR3 protein: CASSVAGMGYNEQFF

J gene: TRBJ2-6
D gene: TRBD2
V gene: TRBV5-6
CDR3 protein: CASSRHPTSGGSGANVLTF

J gene: TRBJ1-4
D gene: NA
V gene: TRBV2
CDR3 protein: CASSDFGATNEKLFF